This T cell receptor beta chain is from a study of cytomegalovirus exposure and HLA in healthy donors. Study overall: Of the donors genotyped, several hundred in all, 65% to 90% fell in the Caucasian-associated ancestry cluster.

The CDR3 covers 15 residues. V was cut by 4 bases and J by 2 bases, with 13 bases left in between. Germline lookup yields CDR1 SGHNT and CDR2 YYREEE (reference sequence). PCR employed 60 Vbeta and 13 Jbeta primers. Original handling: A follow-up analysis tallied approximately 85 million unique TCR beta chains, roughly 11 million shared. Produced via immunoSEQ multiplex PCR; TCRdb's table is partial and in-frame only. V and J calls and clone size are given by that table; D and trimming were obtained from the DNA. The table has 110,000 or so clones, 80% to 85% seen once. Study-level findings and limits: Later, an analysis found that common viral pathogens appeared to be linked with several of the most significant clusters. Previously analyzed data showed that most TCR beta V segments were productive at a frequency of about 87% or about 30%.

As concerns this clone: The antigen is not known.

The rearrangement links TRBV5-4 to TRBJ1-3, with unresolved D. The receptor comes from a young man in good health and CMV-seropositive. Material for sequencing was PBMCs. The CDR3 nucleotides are TGTGCCAGCAGCGCCGGACTTCAGACTGGAAACACCATATATTTT. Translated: CASSAGLQTGNTIYF.